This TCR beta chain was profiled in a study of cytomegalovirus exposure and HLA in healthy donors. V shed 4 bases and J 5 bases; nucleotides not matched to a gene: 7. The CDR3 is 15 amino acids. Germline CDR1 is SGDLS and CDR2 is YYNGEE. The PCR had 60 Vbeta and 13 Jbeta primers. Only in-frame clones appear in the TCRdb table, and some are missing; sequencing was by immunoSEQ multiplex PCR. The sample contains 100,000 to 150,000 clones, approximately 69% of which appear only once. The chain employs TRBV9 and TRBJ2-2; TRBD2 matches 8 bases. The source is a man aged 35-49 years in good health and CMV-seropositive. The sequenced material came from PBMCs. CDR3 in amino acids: CASSLGGAWTGELFF. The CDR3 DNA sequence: TGTGCCAGCAGCCTCGGGGGGGCTTGGACCGGGGAGCTGTTTTTT. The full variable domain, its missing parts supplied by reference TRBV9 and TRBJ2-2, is DSGVTQTPKHLITATGQRVTLRCSPRSGDLSVYWYQQSLDQGLQFLIQYYNGEERAKGNILERFSAQQFPDLHSELNLSSLELGDSALYFCASSLGGAWTGELFFGEGSRLTVL.